This is a list of T cell receptor beta chains from one sample in a study of shared clonotypes between healthy human individuals. Sequencing used immunoSEQ multiplex PCR; TCRdb keeps in-frame clones, though not all of them. The sample includes some 2,500,000 clones, 90% to 95% of them seen just once. Sequencing was carried out using naive CD4+ T cells from PBMCs. These receptor sequences come from a man younger than 35 in good health. Some clones in this sample may be carry-over from other donors' samples. CDR3s include the opening cysteine and the closing phenylalanine or tryptophan. A D gene is named only where the DNA matches it firmly. The size of a clone is reported for some rows only, either as once, few or many, or as a class for expanded clones.

TRBV5-1	-	TRBJ2-5	TRBD1	TGCGCCAGCGGATTAGTCGGGACAGGGAAAGAGACCCAGTACTTC	CASGLVGTGKETQYF
TRBV30	once	TRBJ1-5	-	TGTGCCTGGAGTGTACCAGGGTTGGGTAGCAATCAGCCCCAGCATTTT	CAWSVPGLGSNQPQHF
TRBV29-1	-	TRBJ2-1	TRBD2	TGCAGCGTTGAGTTCGGACTAGCGCCTTATGAGCAGTTCTTC	CSVEFGLAPYEQFF
TRBV7-2	-	TRBJ2-1	TRBD2	TGTGCCAGCAGCTCCCGGGAGGGATCCTACAATGAGCAGTTCTTC	CASSSREGSYNEQFF
TRBV14	-	TRBJ1-1	-	TGTGCCAGCAGCCAACAGGGAGTGGGCACTGAAGCTTTCTTT	CASSQQGVGTEAFF
TRBV5-1	-	TRBJ2-7	-	TGCGCCAGCAGCCTAAACTACGAGCAGTACTTC	CASSLNYEQYF
TRBV5-6	few	TRBJ1-1	-	TGTGCCAGCAGCTCGACACCGAGGACTGAAGCTTTCTTT	CASSSTPRTEAFF
TRBV28	-	TRBJ1-2	TRBD1	TGTGCCAGCAGGCCGGGACAGACTAACTATGGCTACACCTTC	CASRPGQTNYGYTF
TRBV7-9	-	TRBJ1-6	TRBD1	TGTGCCAGCAGCTCGGGACAGGCGCACTTACCCCTCCACTTT	CASSSGQAHLPLHF
TRBV7-3	-	TRBJ2-3	-	TGTGCCAGCAGCTTAGCCTCGCCAGATACGCAGTATTTT	CASSLASPDTQYF
TRBV6-4	-	TRBJ2-1	-	TGTGCCAGCACTCCCCCGGAAGCGGCCCCCTACAATGAGCAGTTCTTC	CASTPPEAAPYNEQFF
TRBV6-1	once	TRBJ1-3	-	TGTGCCAGCAGTGAGAGTCAGTTACTCTCTGGAAACACCATATATTTT	CASSESQLLSGNTIYF
TRBV9	-	TRBJ2-3	TRBD2	TGTGCCAGCAGCGTTTTAGCGGGAGTGGGGACAGATACGCAGTATTTT	CASSVLAGVGTDTQYF
TRBV19	-	TRBJ2-2	-	TGTGCCAGTAGCTTGCCCGGGTTGAACACCGGGGAGCTGTTTTTT	CASSLPGLNTGELFF
TRBV7-9	-	TRBJ2-5	-	TGTGCCAGCAGTGGCCTAATCATTCCGGAGACCCAGTACTTC	CASSGLIIPETQYF
TRBV6-5	-	TRBJ2-7	TRBD1	TGTGCCAGCAGTAAGCAGGGACAGCCCTGGGGGCAGTACTTC	CASSKQGQPWGQYF
TRBV28	-	TRBJ2-5	TRBD2	TGTGCCAGCAGTCGCCGACTAGCGGCGTACCAAGAGACCCAGTACTTC	CASSRRLAAYQETQYF
TRBV18	-	TRBJ2-7	TRBD1	TGTGCCAGCTCACTTTCCCTCCGGACAGGGAACTACGAGCAGTACTTC	CASSLSLRTGNYEQYF
TRBV4-3	-	TRBJ2-2	TRBD2	TGCGCCAGCAGCCAAGCCTCTACTAGCGGGAGGGCCGCTGGGGAGCTGTTTTTT	CASSQASTSGRAAGELFF